In this sample, the clone carrying this T cell receptor (beta chain) turned up many times. Its antigen is currently unknown. RNA transcripts gave rise to amplified TCR beta CDR3 regions. The primer set for the first-round RT-PCR of the TCR CDR3 was HTBI. MiXCR was run by TCRdb on the multiplex PCR reads, yielding one entry per CDR3 protein. The sample records about 700,000 distinct CDR3 sequences, approximately 14% being singletons. This entry belongs to a study of T cells in Graves' hyperthyroidism and ophthalmopathy. Study-level background: Peripheral blood collection took place at initial diagnosis, before any treatment. Points from the study as a whole: The model's output predicted ophthalmopathy at a median of around 6.9 months prior to onset.

The CDR3 spans 15 residues. The junction had 3 bases not matched to a gene; V was cut back by 7 bases and J by 1 base. The receptor was isolated from a woman between 18 and 29 years old with Graves' hyperthyroidism. Sequencing was performed on blood. J is TRBJ2-3 and V is TRBV12-3 or TRBV12-4; 12 bases map to TRBD2. The CDR3 sequence: CASTRLAGGTDTQYF. The CDR3 bases are TGTGCCAGCACCCGACTAGCGGGAGGCACAGATACGCAGTATTTT.